This T cell receptor beta chain was documented in a study of cytomegalovirus exposure and HLA in healthy donors. General study findings and limits: A later analysis, which compared TCR beta chains of equal frequency, found the HLA-associated ones more clonally expanded. The study carried out a later analysis of TCR beta sequences. It associated 15,000 to 20,000 of them with specific HLA alleles at a false discovery rate of 0.05.

Germline lookup yields CDR1 SGHTA and CDR2 FQGNSA. The CDR3 runs 13 residues. Trimming pared 5 bases from V and 0 bases from J, leaving 5 bases between. As to this clone: No antigen is known for it.

Both 60 Vbeta primers and 13 Jbeta primers went into the PCR. Original analysis: Approximately 9.9 million shared chains were among the roughly 80 million unique TCR beta chains that a later analysis counted. Using immunoSEQ multiplex PCR, the repertoire was profiled, and TCRdb retains in-frame clones only, with some absent. That table is the source of V, J and clone size, and D and trimming were worked out from the DNA. The sample records 200,000 or so clones, almost 80% being singletons. Sequencing used PBMCs. The sequence was collected from a man aged 18 to 29 in good health and CMV-seronegative. The rearrangement joins TRBV7-2 to TRBJ2-1, with a tentative D call TRBD1 (5 bases). CDR3 sequence reads: CASSDSSYNEQFF. The CDR3, as DNA: TGTGCCAGCAGCGACAGCTCCTACAATGAGCAGTTCTTC.